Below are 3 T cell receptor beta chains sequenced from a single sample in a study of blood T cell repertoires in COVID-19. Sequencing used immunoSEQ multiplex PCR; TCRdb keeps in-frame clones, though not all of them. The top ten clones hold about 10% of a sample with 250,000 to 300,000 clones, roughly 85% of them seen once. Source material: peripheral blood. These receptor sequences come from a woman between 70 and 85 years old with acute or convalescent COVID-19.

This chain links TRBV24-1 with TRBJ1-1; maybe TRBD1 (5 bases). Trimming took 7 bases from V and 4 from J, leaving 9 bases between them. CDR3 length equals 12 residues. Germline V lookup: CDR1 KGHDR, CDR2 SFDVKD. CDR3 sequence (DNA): TGTGCCACCAGCCAGGGTGGCACTGAAGCTTTCTTT. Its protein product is CATSQGGTEAFF.

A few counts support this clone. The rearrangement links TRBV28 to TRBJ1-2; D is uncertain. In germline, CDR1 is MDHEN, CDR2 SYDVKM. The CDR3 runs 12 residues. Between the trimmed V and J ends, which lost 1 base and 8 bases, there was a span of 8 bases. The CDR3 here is CASSLSGLGYTF. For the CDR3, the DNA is TGTGCCAGCAGTTTATCCGGGTTGGGCTACACCTTC.

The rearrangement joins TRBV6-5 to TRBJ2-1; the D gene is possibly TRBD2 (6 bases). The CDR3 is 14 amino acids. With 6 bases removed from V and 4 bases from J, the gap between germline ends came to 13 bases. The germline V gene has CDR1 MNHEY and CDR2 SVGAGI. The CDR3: CASRMEGAYNEQFF. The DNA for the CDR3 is TGTGCCAGCAGGATGGAGGGTGCTTACAATGAGCAGTTCTTC.